This T cell receptor (beta chain) was observed in a study of OX40 agonist ivuxolimab in advanced cancers. Clones were read by immunoSEQ multiplex PCR, and TCRdb kept only the in-frame ones, dropping some. There are some 86,000 clones in the sample; roughly 94% occur only once, and 9.5% to 10% lies in the top ten. Germline V gene lookup returns CDR1 MDHEN and CDR2 SYDVKM. With 7 bases clipped from V and 5 bases from J, the junction kept 6 bases outside the gene matches. CDR3 length: 13 residues. The clonotype originates from an adult with an advanced solid tumor such as melanoma, head and neck, liver or kidney cancer. Here the sequenced sample was CD4+ or CD8+ T cells sorted from blood, taken in a trial of the OX40 agonist ivuxolimab. V is TRBV28 and J is TRBJ1-2, with TRBD1 identical over 8 bases. The CDR3: CASKTGGYYGYTF. The CDR3 DNA is TGTGCCAGCAAAACAGGGGGTTATTATGGCTACACCTTC.